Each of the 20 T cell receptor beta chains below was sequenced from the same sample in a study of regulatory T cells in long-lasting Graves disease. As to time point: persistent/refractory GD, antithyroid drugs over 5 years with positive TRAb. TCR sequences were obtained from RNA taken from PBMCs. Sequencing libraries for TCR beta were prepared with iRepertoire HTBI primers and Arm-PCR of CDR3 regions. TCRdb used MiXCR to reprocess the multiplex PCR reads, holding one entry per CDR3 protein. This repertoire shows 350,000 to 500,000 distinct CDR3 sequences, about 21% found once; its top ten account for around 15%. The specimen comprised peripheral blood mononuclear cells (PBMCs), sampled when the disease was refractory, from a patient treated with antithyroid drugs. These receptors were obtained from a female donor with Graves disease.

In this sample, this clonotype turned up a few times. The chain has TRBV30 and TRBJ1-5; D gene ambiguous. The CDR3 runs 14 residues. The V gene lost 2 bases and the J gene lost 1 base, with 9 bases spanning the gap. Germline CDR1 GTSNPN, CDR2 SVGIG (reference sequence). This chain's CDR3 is CAWSTSKSNQPQHF. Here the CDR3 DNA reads TGTGCCTGGAGTACATCTAAGAGCAATCAGCCCCAGCATTTT. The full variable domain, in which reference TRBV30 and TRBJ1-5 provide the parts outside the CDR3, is SQTIHQWPATLVQPVGSPLSLECTVEGTSNPNLYWYRQAAGRGLQLLFYSVGIGQISSEVPQNLSASRPQDRQFILSSKKLLLSDSGFYLCAWSTSKSNQPQHFGDGTRLSIL.

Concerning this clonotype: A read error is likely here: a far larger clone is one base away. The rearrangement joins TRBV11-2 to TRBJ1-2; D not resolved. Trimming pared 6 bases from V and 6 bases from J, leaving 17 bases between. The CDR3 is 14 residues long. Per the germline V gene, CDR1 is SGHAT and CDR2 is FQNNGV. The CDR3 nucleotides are TGTGCCAGCAGTTCCCCCCTGACGGATCATGGCTACACCTTC. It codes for CASSSPLTDHGYTF.

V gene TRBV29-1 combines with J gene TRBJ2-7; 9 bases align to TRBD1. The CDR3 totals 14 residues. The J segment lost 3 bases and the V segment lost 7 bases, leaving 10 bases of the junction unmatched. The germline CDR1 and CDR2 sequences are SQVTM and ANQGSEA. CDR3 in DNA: TGCAGCGCGAGTGGACAGGGGACTAACTACGAGCAGTACTTC. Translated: CSASGQGTNYEQYF.

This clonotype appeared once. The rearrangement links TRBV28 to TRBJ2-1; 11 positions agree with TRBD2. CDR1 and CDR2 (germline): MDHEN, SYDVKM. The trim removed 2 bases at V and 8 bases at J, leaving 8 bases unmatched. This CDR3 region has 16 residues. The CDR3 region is CASSLGATSGVDEQFF. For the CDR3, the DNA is TGTGCCAGCAGTTTAGGGGCGACTAGCGGGGTCGATGAGCAGTTCTTC.

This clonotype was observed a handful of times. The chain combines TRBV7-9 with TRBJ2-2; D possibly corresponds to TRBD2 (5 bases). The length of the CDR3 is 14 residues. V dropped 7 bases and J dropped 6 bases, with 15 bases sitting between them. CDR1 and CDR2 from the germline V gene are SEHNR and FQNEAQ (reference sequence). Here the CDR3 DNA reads TGTGCCAGCACCCTATCGGGGATAGCCGGGGAGCTGTTTTTT. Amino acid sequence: CASTLSGIAGELFF.

CDR3 amino acids: CAQGLRGANVLTF. The CDR3 DNA reads TGTGCCCAGGGGTTGCGCGGGGCCAACGTCCTGACTTTC. The chain links TRBV2 to TRBJ2-6, with D tentatively TRBD1 (6 bases). V lost 11 bases, J lost 4 bases, and 12 bases lay in between. The CDR3 sequence is 13 residues long. Germline CDR1 SNHLY, CDR2 FYNNEI. The variable domain in full, with the rest retrieved from reference TRBV2 and TRBJ2-6, is EPEVTQTPSHQVTQMGQEVILRCVPISNHLYFYWYRQILGQKVEFLVSFYNNEISEKSEIFDDQFSVERPDGSNFTLKIRSTKLEDSAMYFCAQGLRGANVLTFGAGSRLTVL.

The chain's CDR3 is CSARDQTSGTLPQETQYF. CDR3 bases: TGCAGTGCTAGAGATCAAACTAGCGGGACATTACCCCAAGAGACCCAGTACTTC. V gene TRBV20-1 combines with J gene TRBJ2-5; the match to TRBD2 covers 10 bases. V lost 0 bases and J lost 1; bases outside the gene matches: 11. The length of the CDR3 is 18 residues. Germline CDR1 reads DFQATT; CDR2 reads SNEGSKA (reference sequence).

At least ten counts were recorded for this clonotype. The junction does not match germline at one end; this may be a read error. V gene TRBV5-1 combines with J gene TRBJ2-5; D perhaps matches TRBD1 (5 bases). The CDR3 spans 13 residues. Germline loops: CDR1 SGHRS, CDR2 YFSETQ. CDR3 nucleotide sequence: TGTGCCAGCAGCTTCGGTCAGGGAGAGACCCAGTACTTC. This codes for CASSFGQGETQYF.

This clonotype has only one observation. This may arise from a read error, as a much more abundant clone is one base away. CDR3 DNA sequence: TGTGCCAGCCCACCGGACACCGCAACTAATGAAAAACTGTTTTTT. It codes for CASPPDTATNEKLFF. The V gene is TRBV18, the J gene TRBJ1-4; D may be TRBD1 (5 bases). CDR3 length: 15 residues. Germline V gene sequence: CDR1 KGHSH, CDR2 LQKENI. The full variable domain, with the rest looked up from reference TRBV18 and TRBJ1-4, is NAGVMQNPRHLVRRRGQEARLRCSPMKGHSHVYWYRQLPEEGLKFMVYLQKENIIDESGMPKERFSAEFPKEGPSILRIQQVVRGDSAAYFCASPPDTATNEKLFFGSGTQLSVL.

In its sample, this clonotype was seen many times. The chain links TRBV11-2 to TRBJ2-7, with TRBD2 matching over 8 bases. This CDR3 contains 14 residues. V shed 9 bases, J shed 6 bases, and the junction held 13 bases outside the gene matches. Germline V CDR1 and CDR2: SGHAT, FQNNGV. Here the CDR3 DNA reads TGTGCCAGTAAGCCTACAAGCGGGAGCAGCGAGCAGTACTTC. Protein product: CASKPTSGSSEQYF.

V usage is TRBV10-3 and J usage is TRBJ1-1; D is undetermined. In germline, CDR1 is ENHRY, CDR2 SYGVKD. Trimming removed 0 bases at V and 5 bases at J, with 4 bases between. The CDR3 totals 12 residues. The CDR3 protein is CAISESGTEAFF. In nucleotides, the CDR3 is TGTGCCATCAGTGAGTCTGGGACTGAAGCTTTCTTT.

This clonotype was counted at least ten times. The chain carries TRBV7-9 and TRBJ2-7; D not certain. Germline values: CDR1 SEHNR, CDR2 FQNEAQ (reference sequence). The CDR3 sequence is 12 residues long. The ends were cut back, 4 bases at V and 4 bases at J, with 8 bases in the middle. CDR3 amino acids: CASSSGAYEQYF. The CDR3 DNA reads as TGTGCCAGCAGCTCCGGAGCGTACGAGCAGTACTTC.

The CDR3 loop reads CASSVERGDTQYF. The CDR3 DNA is TGTGCCAGCAGTGTTGAAAGGGGGGATACGCAGTATTTT. This chain connects TRBV6-4 to TRBJ2-3, with D perhaps matching TRBD1 (6 bases). The CDR3 totals 13 residues. V lost 4 bases, J lost 6 bases, and 11 bases lay in between. Looked up from germline, CDR1 is MRHNA and CDR2 is SNTAGT.

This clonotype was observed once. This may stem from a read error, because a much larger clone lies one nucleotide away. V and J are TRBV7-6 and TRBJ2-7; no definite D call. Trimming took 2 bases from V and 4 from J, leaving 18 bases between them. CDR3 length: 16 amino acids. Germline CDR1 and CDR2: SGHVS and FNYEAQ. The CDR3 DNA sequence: TGTGCCAGCAGCTTAAGTAGTACTGGCAGCTGGTACGAGCAGTACTTC. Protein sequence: CASSLSSTGSWYEQYF.

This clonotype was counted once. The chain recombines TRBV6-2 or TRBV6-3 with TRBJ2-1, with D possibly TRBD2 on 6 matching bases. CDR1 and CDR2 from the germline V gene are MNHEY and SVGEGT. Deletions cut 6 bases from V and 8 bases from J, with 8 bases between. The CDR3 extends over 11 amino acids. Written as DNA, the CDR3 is TGTGCCAGCAGAGAGCGGGATGAGCAGTTCTTC. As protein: CASRERDEQFF.

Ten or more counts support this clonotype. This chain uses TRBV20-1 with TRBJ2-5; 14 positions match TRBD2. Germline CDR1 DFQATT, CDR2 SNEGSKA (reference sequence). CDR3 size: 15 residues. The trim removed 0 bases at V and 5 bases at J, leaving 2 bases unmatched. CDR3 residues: CSARDGTSGSETQYF. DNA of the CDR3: TGCAGTGCTAGAGATGGGACTAGCGGGAGCGAGACCCAGTACTTC.

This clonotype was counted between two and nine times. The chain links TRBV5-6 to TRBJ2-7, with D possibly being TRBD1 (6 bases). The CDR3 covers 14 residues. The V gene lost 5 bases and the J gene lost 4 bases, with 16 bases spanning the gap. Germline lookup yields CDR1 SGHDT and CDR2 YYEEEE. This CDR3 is CASRVRGGLYEQYF. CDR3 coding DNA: TGTGCCAGCAGAGTGAGAGGGGGATTATACGAGCAGTACTTC. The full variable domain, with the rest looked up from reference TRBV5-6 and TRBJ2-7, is DAGVTQSPTHLIKTRGQQVTLRCSPKSGHDTVSWYQQALGQGPQFIFQYYEEEERQRGNFPDRFSGHQFPNYSSELNVNALLLGDSALYLCASRVRGGLYEQYFGPGTRLTVT.

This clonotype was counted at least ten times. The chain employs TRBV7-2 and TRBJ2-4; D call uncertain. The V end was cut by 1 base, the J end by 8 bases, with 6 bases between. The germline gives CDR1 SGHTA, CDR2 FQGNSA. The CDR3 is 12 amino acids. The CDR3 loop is CASSLDAHIQYF. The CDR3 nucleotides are TGTGCCAGCAGCTTAGATGCGCACATTCAGTACTTC. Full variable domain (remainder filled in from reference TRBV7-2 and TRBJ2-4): GAGVSQSPSNKVTEKGKDVELRCDPISGHTALYWYRQSLGQGLEFLIYFQGNSAPDKSGLPSDRFSAERTGGSVSTLTIQRTQQEDSAVYLCASSLDAHIQYFGAGTRLSVL.

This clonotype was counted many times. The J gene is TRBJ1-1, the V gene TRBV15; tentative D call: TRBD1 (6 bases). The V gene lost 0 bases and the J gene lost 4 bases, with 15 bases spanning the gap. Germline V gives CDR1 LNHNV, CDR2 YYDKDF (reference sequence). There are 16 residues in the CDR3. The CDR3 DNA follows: TGTGCCACCAGCAGAGATGGGGGGAACAGGGCCACTGAAGCTTTCTTT. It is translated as CATSRDGGNRATEAFF.

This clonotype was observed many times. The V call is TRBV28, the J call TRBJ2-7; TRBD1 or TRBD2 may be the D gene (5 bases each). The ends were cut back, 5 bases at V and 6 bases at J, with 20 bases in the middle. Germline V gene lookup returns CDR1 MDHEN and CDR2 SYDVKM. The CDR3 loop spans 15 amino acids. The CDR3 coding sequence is TGTGCCAGCAGTGGTACGGGGCGCTCAATTGGCGAGCAGTACTTC. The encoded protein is CASSGTGRSIGEQYF.